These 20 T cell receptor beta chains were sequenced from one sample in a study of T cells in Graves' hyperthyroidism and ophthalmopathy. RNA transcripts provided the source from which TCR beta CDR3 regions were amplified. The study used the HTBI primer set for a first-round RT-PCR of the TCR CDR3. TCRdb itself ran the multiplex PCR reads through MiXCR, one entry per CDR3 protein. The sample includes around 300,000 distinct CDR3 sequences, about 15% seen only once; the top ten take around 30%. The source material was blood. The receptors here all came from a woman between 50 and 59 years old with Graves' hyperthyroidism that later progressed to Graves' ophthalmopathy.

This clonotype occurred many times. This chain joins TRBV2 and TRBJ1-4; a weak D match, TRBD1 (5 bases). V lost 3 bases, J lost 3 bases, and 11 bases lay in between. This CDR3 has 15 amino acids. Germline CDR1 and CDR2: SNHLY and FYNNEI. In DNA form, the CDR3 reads TGTGCCAGCAGTGATCCGGGGCGAGCTAATGAAAAACTGTTTTTT. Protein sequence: CASSDPGRANEKLFF.

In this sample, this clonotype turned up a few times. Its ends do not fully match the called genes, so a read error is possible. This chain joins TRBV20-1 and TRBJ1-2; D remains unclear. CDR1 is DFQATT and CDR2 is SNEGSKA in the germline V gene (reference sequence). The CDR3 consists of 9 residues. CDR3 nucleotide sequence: TGCAGTGCTGTTGATGGCTGCACCTTC. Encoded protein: CSAVDGCTF.

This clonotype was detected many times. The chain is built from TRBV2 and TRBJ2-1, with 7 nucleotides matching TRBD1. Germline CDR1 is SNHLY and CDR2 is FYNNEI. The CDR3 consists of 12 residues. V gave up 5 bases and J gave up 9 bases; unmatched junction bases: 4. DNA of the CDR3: TGTGCCAGCAGTTTGACAGGGCTTGAGCAGTTCTTC. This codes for CASSLTGLEQFF. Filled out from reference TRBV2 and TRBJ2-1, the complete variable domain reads EPEVTQTPSHQVTQMGQEVILRCVPISNHLYFYWYRQILGQKVEFLVSFYNNEISEKSEIFDDQFSVERPDGSNFTLKIRSTKLEDSAMYFCASSLTGLEQFFGPGTRLTVL.

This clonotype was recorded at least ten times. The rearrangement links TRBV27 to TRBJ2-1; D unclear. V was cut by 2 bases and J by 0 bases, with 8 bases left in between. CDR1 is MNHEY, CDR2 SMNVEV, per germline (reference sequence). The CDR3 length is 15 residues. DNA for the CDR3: TGTGCCAGCAGTTTAGGTCTACACTCCTACAATGAGCAGTTCTTC. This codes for CASSLGLHSYNEQFF.

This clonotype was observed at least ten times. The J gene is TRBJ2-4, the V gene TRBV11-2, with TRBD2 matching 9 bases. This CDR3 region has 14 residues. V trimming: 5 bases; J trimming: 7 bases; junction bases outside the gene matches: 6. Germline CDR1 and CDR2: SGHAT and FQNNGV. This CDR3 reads CASSPSSGNNIQYF. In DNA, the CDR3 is TGTGCCAGCAGCCCGTCTAGCGGGAACAACATTCAGTACTTC.

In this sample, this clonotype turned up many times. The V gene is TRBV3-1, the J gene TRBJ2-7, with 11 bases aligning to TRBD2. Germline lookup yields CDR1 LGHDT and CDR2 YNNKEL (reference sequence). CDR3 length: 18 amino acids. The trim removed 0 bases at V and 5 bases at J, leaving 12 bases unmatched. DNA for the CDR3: TGTGCCAGCAGCCAAGAGGGAACTAGCGGGAGAAATTTTGACGAGCAGTACTTC. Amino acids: CASSQEGTSGRNFDEQYF.

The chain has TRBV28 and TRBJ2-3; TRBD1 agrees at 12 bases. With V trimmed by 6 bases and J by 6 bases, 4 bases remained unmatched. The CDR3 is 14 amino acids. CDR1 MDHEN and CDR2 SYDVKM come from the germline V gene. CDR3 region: CASRGDRGLDTQYF. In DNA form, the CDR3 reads TGTGCCAGCAGAGGGGACAGGGGGCTTGATACGCAGTATTTT.

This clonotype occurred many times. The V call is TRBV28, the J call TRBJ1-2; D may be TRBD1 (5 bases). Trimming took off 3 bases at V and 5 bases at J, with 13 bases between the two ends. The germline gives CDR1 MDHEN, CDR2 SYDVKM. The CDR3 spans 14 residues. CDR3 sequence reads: CASSFAQGFYGYTF. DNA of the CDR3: TGTGCCAGCAGTTTTGCGCAGGGCTTTTATGGCTACACCTTC.

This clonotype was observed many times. The CDR3 nucleotides are TGCGCCAGCAGCTCGTCACCCGGGACAGGGATCTACGAGCAGTACTTC. It translates to CASSSSPGTGIYEQYF. The J gene is TRBJ2-7, the V gene TRBV5-1; TRBD1 aligns across 9 bases. Unmatched junction bases numbered 10, after V lost 3 bases and J lost 3 bases. The germline V gene encodes CDR1 SGHRS and CDR2 YFSETQ. CDR3 length: 16 amino acids.

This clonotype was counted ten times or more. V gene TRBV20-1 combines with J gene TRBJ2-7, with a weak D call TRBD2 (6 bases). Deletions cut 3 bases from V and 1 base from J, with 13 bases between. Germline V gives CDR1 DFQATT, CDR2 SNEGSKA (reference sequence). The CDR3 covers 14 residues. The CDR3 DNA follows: TGCAGTGCTAGGGAGGGGAGCGGATCCTACGAGCAGTACTTC. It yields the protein CSAREGSGSYEQYF.

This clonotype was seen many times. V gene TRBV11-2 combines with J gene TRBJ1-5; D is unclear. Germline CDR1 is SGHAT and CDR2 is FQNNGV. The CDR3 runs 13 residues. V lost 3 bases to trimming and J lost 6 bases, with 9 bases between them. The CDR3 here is CASSFSPVQPQHF. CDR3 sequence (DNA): TGTGCCAGCAGCTTTAGTCCCGTTCAGCCCCAGCATTTT.

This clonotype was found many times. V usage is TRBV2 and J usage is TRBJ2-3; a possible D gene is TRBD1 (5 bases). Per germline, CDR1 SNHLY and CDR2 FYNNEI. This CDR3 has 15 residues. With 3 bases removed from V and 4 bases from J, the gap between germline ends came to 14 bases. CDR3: CASSDQGGVSDTQYF. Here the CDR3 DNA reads TGTGCCAGCAGTGATCAGGGCGGAGTCTCAGATACGCAGTATTTT.

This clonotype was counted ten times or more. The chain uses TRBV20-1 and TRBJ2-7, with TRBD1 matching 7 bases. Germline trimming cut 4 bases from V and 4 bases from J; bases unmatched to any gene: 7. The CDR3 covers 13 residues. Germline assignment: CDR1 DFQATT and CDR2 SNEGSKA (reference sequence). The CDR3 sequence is CSAIGQVPYEQYF. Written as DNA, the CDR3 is TGCAGTGCTATCGGACAGGTACCGTACGAGCAGTACTTC.

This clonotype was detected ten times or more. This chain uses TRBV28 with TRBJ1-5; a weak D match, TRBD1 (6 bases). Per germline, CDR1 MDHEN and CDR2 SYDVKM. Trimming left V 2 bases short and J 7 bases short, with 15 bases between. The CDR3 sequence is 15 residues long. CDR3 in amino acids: CASSLARGRGQPQHF. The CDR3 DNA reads TGTGCCAGCAGTTTAGCCAGGGGACGGGGACAGCCCCAGCATTTT.

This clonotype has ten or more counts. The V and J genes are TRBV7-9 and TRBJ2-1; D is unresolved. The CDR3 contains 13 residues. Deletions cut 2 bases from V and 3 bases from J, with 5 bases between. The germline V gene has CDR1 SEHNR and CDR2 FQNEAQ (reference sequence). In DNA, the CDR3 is TGTGCCAGCAGCTTAATGGGCTACAATGAGCAGTTCTTC. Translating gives CASSLMGYNEQFF.

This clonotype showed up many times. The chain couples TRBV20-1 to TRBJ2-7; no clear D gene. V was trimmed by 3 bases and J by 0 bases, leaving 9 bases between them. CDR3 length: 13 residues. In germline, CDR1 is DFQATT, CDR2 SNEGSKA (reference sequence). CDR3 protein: CSASGGSSYEQYF. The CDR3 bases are TGCAGTGCTAGTGGCGGAAGCTCCTACGAGCAGTACTTC.

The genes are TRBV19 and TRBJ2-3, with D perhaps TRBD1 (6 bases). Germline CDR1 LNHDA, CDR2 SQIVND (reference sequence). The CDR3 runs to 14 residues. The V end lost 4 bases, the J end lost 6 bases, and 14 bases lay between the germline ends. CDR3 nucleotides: TGTGCCAGTAGTAGGACAGTGATGCTCGATACGCAGTATTTT. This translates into CASSRTVMLDTQYF.

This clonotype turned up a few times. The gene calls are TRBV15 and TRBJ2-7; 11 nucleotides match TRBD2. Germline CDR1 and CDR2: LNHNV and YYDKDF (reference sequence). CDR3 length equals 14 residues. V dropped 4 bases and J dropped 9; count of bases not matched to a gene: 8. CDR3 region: CATSKTSGETGQYF. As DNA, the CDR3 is TGTGCCACCAGCAAGACTAGCGGGGAGACGGGGCAGTACTTC.

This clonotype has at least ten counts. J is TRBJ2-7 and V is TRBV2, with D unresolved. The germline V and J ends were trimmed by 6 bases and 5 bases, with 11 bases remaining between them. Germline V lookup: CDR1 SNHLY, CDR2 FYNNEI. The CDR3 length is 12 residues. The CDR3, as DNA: TGTGCCAGCAGACCGAACCCGAACGAGCAGTACTTC. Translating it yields CASRPNPNEQYF.

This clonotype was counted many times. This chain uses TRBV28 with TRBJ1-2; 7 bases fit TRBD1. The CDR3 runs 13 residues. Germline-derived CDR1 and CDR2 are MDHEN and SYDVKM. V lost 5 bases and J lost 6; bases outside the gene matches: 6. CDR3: CASSRMGTDGYTF. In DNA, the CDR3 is TGTGCCAGCAGTCGAATGGGGACAGATGGCTACACCTTC.